This TCR beta chain stems from a study of OX40 agonist ivuxolimab in advanced cancers. The wider study: Two patients with cutaneous melanoma and one with hepatocellular carcinoma, three in total, showed partial responses. Study-wide findings and caveats: Individuals who were partial responders at 0.1-3.0 mg/kg had clonal expansion that ranked among the lowest.

Germline loops: CDR1 SGHRS, CDR2 YFSETQ. Trimming cost V 0 bases and J 2 bases, with 19 bases left between them. The CDR3 contains 18 residues. This clone was detected only once. The antigen remains undetermined. The protocol was immunoSEQ multiplex PCR, while the TCRdb copy is restricted to in-frame clones and leaves out a portion. Counted here are about 70,000 clones, around nine tenths occurring once; the ten biggest clones make up around 5.1%. This sequence joins TRBV5-1 and TRBJ2-3; no clear D gene. This clonotype originated in an adult with an advanced solid tumor such as melanoma, head and neck, liver or kidney cancer. The sample was CD4+ or CD8+ T cells sorted from blood, taken in a trial of the OX40 agonist ivuxolimab. CDR3 sequence: CASSLGYFLEFLTDTQYF. The CDR3 bases are TGCGCCAGCAGCTTGGGGTACTTTCTAGAGTTTCTCACAGATACGCAGTATTTT. The whole variable domain, remainder taken from reference TRBV5-1 and TRBJ2-3, is KAGVTQTPRYLIKTRGQQVTLSCSPISGHRSVSWYQQTPGQGLQFLFEYFSETQRNKGNFPGRFSGRQFSNSRSEMNVSTLELGDSALYLCASSLGYFLEFLTDTQYFGPGTRLTVL.